Below are 17 T cell receptor beta chains sequenced from a single sample in a study of early T cells in non-severe SARS-CoV-2 infection. TCRdb analysed the 5' RACE reads with MiXCR anew, one entry per CDR3 protein. The repertoire holds over 60,000 distinct CDR3 sequences, with roughly 9.1% as singletons. Sequences were derived from whole blood, sampled at baseline. These receptors came from an adult who was a healthcare worker with PCR-confirmed SARS-CoV-2 infection or an uninfected control (not recorded which).

V gene TRBV29-1 combines with J gene TRBJ2-3, with 7 bases lining up with TRBD2. Germline V gene data show CDR1 as SQVTM and CDR2 as ANQGSEA. This CDR3 spans 16 amino acids. V was pared by 0 bases and J by 1 base, with 7 bases of the junction left unmatched. Written as DNA, the CDR3 is TGCAGCGTTGAAGATCTCCGACTAGCCGGCACAGATACGCAGTATTTT. Translating it yields CSVEDLRLAGTDTQYF.

This clonotype was detected many times. The chain has TRBV5-1 and TRBJ2-2, with D hard to call. This CDR3 spans 13 amino acids. Trimming pared 5 bases from V and 1 base from J, leaving 6 bases between. Germline loops: CDR1 SGHRS, CDR2 YFSETQ. CDR3 residues: CASSTENTGELFF. In DNA form, the CDR3 reads TGCGCCAGCAGTACAGAGAACACCGGGGAGCTGTTTTTT. Full variable domain (outside the CDR3, taken from reference TRBV5-1 and TRBJ2-2): KAGVTQTPRYLIKTRGQQVTLSCSPISGHRSVSWYQQTPGQGLQFLFEYFSETQRNKGNFPGRFSGRQFSNSRSEMNVSTLELGDSALYLCASSTENTGELFFGEGSRLTVL.

The chain combines TRBV7-3 with TRBJ2-3, with 11 bases aligning to TRBD2. J was trimmed by 4 bases and V by 3 bases; bases with no gene match: 9. CDR1 is SGHTA, CDR2 FQGTGA, per germline. CDR3 length equals 17 residues. CDR3 coding DNA: TGTGCCAGCAGCTTCCTAGCTAGCGGGGGGCGTGCAGATACGCAGTATTTT. Protein product: CASSFLASGGRADTQYF.

Details on this clonotype: Given a much more abundant clone one base away, this may be a read error. This chain joins TRBV7-6 and TRBJ2-5; D call uncertain. The CDR3 totals 11 residues. Germline assignment: CDR1 SGHVS and CDR2 FNYEAQ. V was cut by 6 bases and J by 9 bases, with 11 bases left in between. The chain's CDR3 is CASRLTGSQYF. Here the CDR3 DNA reads TGTGCCAGCAGACTCACCGGGTCCCAGTACTTC.

The chain couples TRBV6-5 to TRBJ1-4; TRBD1 matches at 12 bases. V dropped 6 bases and J dropped 3; count of bases not matched to a gene: 5. The CDR3 runs to 16 residues. Germline CDR1 and CDR2: MNHEY and SVGAGI. The CDR3 spells CASSAGTGGSNEKLFF. As DNA, the CDR3 is TGTGCCAGCAGCGCCGGGACAGGGGGCTCTAATGAAAAACTGTTTTTT.

This clonotype was detected ten times or more. Written as DNA, the CDR3 is TGTGCCATCAGGGATGGGCACACTGAAGCTTTCTTT. Encoded protein: CAIRDGHTEAFF. The chain has TRBV10-3 and TRBJ1-1; D remains ambiguous. Looked up from germline, CDR1 is ENHRY and CDR2 is SYGVKD. The length of the CDR3 is 12 residues. The V end was cut by 6 bases, the J end by 3 bases, with 8 bases between.

This clonotype was picked up a small number of times. J is TRBJ1-1 and V is TRBV5-4; D unresolved. The CDR3 runs to 14 residues. V lost 2 bases, J lost 1 base, and 9 bases lay in between. The germline CDR1 and CDR2 sequences are SGHNT and YYREEE (reference sequence). The CDR3 DNA follows: TGTGCCAGCAGCTTTGGCCAGAAGAACACTGAAGCTTTCTTT. It specifies CASSFGQKNTEAFF.

This clonotype was picked up many times. The J gene is TRBJ1-1, the V gene TRBV30; D possibly corresponds to TRBD1 (5 bases). The ends were cut back, 2 bases at V and 1 base at J, with 17 bases in the middle. Germline values: CDR1 GTSNPN, CDR2 SVGIG (reference sequence). The CDR3 is 16 amino acids. The CDR3 DNA is TGTGCCTGGAGTCCGGACCCGGGACCTCCGAACACTGAAGCTTTCTTT. This codes for CAWSPDPGPPNTEAFF.

The J gene is TRBJ2-7, the V gene TRBV18; no clear D. V was trimmed by 3 bases and J by 0 bases, leaving 9 bases between them. Germline V gene sequence: CDR1 KGHSH, CDR2 LQKENI. The CDR3 consists of 14 residues. CDR3 sequence: CASSPQTYSYEQYF. The DNA of the CDR3 is TGTGCCAGCTCACCCCAAACCTACTCCTACGAGCAGTACTTC.

Only a few counts were recorded for this clonotype. The chain employs TRBV12-5 and TRBJ2-1; 8 bases match TRBD1. The ends lost 4 bases at V and 10 bases at J; junction bases unmatched: 15. Germline V lookup: CDR1 LGHNT, CDR2 FRNRAP. The CDR3 covers 16 residues. CDR3 coding DNA: TGTGCTAGTGGTTCCGGAGCGCAGGGGGCCCAGGAAGAGCAGTTCTTC. Translation gives CASGSGAQGAQEEQFF.

This clonotype appeared a few times. The gene calls are TRBV2 and TRBJ2-7, with D perhaps TRBD2 (6 bases). With 7 bases removed from V and 6 bases from J, the gap between germline ends came to 10 bases. CDR3 length: 11 amino acids. Germline V lookup: CDR1 SNHLY, CDR2 FYNNEI. The CDR3 bases are TGTGCCAGCAATACGGGGGTCGAGCAGTACTTC. This translates into CASNTGVEQYF.

This clonotype was detected a few times. The rearrangement uses TRBV6-6 and TRBJ2-3; TRBD1 matches at 9 bases. The CDR3 consists of 14 residues. Looked up from germline, CDR1 is MNHNY and CDR2 is SVGAGI (reference sequence). J gave up 6 bases and V 6 bases, and 7 bases lay outside the gene matches. The CDR3 here is CASRRDRELDTQYF. In DNA, the CDR3 is TGTGCCAGCAGGCGGGACAGGGAATTGGATACGCAGTATTTT.

This clonotype was seen a few times. The rearrangement links TRBV20-1 to TRBJ2-5; 9 positions match TRBD2. CDR1 is DFQATT and CDR2 is SNEGSKA in the germline V gene (reference sequence). CDR3 length equals 14 residues. The trim removed 0 bases at V and 4 bases at J, leaving 3 bases unmatched. Here the CDR3 reads CSARDVTSGETQYF. CDR3 nucleotides: TGCAGTGCTAGAGACGTGACTAGCGGAGAGACCCAGTACTTC.

This clonotype was detected many times. This chain connects TRBV6-6 to TRBJ2-5; D uncertain. Germline loops: CDR1 MNHNY, CDR2 SVGAGI (reference sequence). V gave up 0 bases and J gave up 5 bases, with 10 bases separating them. This CDR3 is built from 14 residues. In DNA form, the CDR3 reads TGTGCCAGCAGTTACTCGAGCCTGGGGGAGACCCAGTACTTC. Translated: CASSYSSLGETQYF.

The chain couples TRBV10-3 to TRBJ1-2, with D possibly TRBD1 on 5 matching bases. The ends were cut back, 3 bases at V and 9 bases at J, with 17 bases in the middle. Germline assignment: CDR1 ENHRY and CDR2 SYGVKD. This CDR3 comprises 14 residues. CDR3 sequence: CAISEGEGFGRYTF. CDR3 bases: TGTGCCATCAGTGAAGGGGAGGGATTCGGGCGCTACACCTTC.

This clonotype appeared many times. The rearrangement joins TRBV7-9 to TRBJ2-6; 9 nucleotides align to TRBD1. Germline V lookup: CDR1 SEHNR, CDR2 FQNEAQ (reference sequence). The CDR3 has 17 amino acids. V shed 4 bases, J shed 2 bases, and the junction held 6 bases outside the gene matches. CDR3 residues: CASSSQGASTGANVLTF. The CDR3 DNA reads TGTGCCAGCAGCTCACAGGGGGCATCAACTGGGGCCAACGTCCTGACTTTC.

A few counts support this clonotype. CDR3 loop: CAWTPDRGIGYTF. For the CDR3, the DNA is TGTGCCTGGACCCCAGACAGGGGGATTGGCTACACCTTC. The chain links TRBV30 to TRBJ1-2; 9 bases fit TRBD1. This CDR3 is built from 13 residues. The J segment lost 7 bases and the V segment lost 4 bases, leaving 7 bases of the junction unmatched. Per the germline V gene, CDR1 is GTSNPN and CDR2 is SVGIG (reference sequence). The full variable domain, its missing parts supplied by reference TRBV30 and TRBJ1-2, is SQTIHQWPATLVQPVGSPLSLECTVEGTSNPNLYWYRQAAGRGLQLLFYSVGIGQISSEVPQNLSASRPQDRQFILSSKKLLLSDSGFYLCAWTPDRGIGYTFGSGTRLTVV.